This T cell receptor beta chain was sequenced during a study of vaccination and CD4 T cells after COVID-19. Background on the study: The convalescents were made up of six males and four females, two of whom were Hispanic. Samples after vaccination came a median approximately 2.5 months past dose two, ranging 14 to 241. Researchers treated control cultures with a CEFX pool, an HIV-1 Nef pool, or no peptide. Findings and limits, study-wide: The study examined relatively few convalescent patients and included no early post-infection timepoints.

The treatment denotes: 10-day PBMC culture with coronavirus spike peptide pools or control peptides (ViraFEST assay). Germline V gene sequence: CDR1 LGHNT, CDR2 FRNRAP. V lost 9 bases and J 3 bases, leaving 14 bases between the germline ends. CDR3 length equals 13 residues. With respect to this clonotype: Its antigen is not identified.

Sequencing of the DNA from cultured CD4+ T cells was carried out with the Oncomine TCR Beta short-read assay. MiXCR, run by TCRdb on the PCR reads, gives a single entry per CDR3 protein. The repertoire holds 3,700 or so distinct CDR3 sequences, with roughly 21% as singletons. Material for sequencing was CD4+ T cells from blood, cultured in vitro. The genes are TRBV12-5 and TRBJ2-5; tentatively, D is TRBD2 (6 bases). The sequence derives from a human donor who had recovered from COVID-19. CDR3 sequence: CASRGGAEETQYF. The CDR3 DNA reads TGTGCTAGCCGGGGAGGCGCAGAAGAGACCCAGTACTTC.